Listed here are 19 T cell receptor beta chains from one sample, sequenced in a study of identical twins. TCRdb reanalysed the 5' RACE reads using MiXCR and keeps one entry per CDR3 protein. The table records about 490,000 distinct CDR3 sequences, 12% to 15% of them present only once. Another study also made use of these data, one on yellow fever vaccine responses in identical twins.

The sample was CD4+ T cells sorted from blood. These receptors were obtained from a woman younger than 30 in good health.

V gene TRBV20-1 combines with J gene TRBJ2-1; 12 positions agree with TRBD2. With 5 bases clipped from V and 7 bases from J, the junction kept 9 bases outside the gene matches. This CDR3 spans 15 amino acids. Germline-derived CDR1 and CDR2 are DFQATT and SNEGSKA (reference sequence). The CDR3 region is CSAGGGTSGSNEQFF. The CDR3 nucleotides are TGCAGTGCTGGGGGGGGGACTAGCGGGTCAAATGAGCAGTTCTTC.

This clonotype was counted a few times. The chain joins TRBV3-1 to TRBJ2-2, with 8 bases matching TRBD1. This CDR3 region has 17 residues. With 0 bases clipped from V and 8 bases from J, the junction kept 11 bases outside the gene matches. The V gene's germline CDR1 is LGHDT and CDR2 YNNKEL (reference sequence). The CDR3 sequence: CASSQDKNDRGLGELFF. The CDR3 DNA is TGTGCCAGCAGCCAAGATAAGAACGACAGGGGCTTAGGGGAGCTGTTTTTT.

The chain uses TRBV14 and TRBJ2-5; TRBD2 aligns across 8 bases. Looked up from germline, CDR1 is SGHDN and CDR2 is FVKESK. Losses at the gene ends were 5 bases for V and 2 bases for J; bases not matched to a gene: 4. CDR3 length: 14 amino acids. DNA for the CDR3: TGTGCCAGCAGCTCTAGCGGGCCACAAGAGACCCAGTACTTC. Its translation is CASSSSGPQETQYF.

CDR3 DNA sequence: TGTGCCAGCAGCTTAGGAGGGGGGACGAACACCGGGGAGCTGTTTTTT. Translated, it gives CASSLGGGTNTGELFF. This chain joins TRBV7-7 and TRBJ2-2; D is tentatively TRBD1 or TRBD2 (6 bases each). Germline assignment: CDR1 SSHAT and CDR2 FNYEAQ (reference sequence). V shed 1 base and J shed 0 bases, with 9 bases lying between them. The CDR3 runs 16 residues.

This clonotype has only a few counts. This chain uses TRBV6-2 or TRBV6-3 with TRBJ2-7; the match to TRBD2 covers 11 bases. V lost 4 bases to trimming and J lost 4 bases; unmatched junction nucleotides: 12. CDR1 and CDR2 (germline): MNHEY, SVGEGT. The CDR3 runs 17 residues. CDR3 nucleotides: TGTGCCAGCAGTTCCTTTAGCGGGAGGGCCCACCAATACGAGCAGTACTTC. Amino acids: CASSSFSGRAHQYEQYF.

The J gene is TRBJ2-4, the V gene TRBV2; the D gene is possibly TRBD2 (5 bases). CDR3 length: 19 amino acids. Trimming removed 3 bases from V and 0 bases from J, with 21 bases in between. Germline V gene data show CDR1 as SNHLY and CDR2 as FYNNEI. The CDR3 loop reads CASSDIPAVYLLAKNIQYF. The CDR3 DNA reads TGTGCCAGCAGTGATATCCCAGCGGTATATCTCTTAGCCAAAAACATTCAGTACTTC.

This clonotype was counted only a few times. This chain uses TRBV27 with TRBJ1-2; 9 bases agree with TRBD1. Germline V gene data show CDR1 as MNHEY and CDR2 as SMNVEV (reference sequence). This CDR3 is built from 15 residues. V shed 4 bases, J shed 5 bases, and the junction held 8 bases outside the gene matches. CDR3 sequence (DNA): TGTGCCAGCAGTTCTCCGACAGGGGGAGAGTATGGCTACACCTTC. Amino acid sequence: CASSSPTGGEYGYTF.

This clonotype has only a few counts. The genes are TRBV24-1 and TRBJ2-3; D uncertain. CDR1 is KGHDR, CDR2 SFDVKD, per germline. V was pared by 3 bases and J by 3 bases, with 12 bases between. The CDR3 covers 15 residues. CDR3 region: CATSDHRMGTDTQYF. CDR3 in DNA: TGTGCCACCAGTGATCACCGGATGGGGACAGATACGCAGTATTTT.

The chain recombines TRBV7-9 with TRBJ2-5; 11 nucleotides agree with TRBD2. The CDR3 loop spans 17 amino acids. CDR1 and CDR2 from the germline V gene are SEHNR and FQNEAQ (reference sequence). Losses at the gene ends were 5 bases for V and 5 bases for J; bases not matched to a gene: 13. This CDR3 reads CASSLLWGTSGSETQYF. The CDR3 region has the DNA TGTGCCAGCAGCCTCCTGTGGGGTACTAGCGGGAGTGAGACCCAGTACTTC.

A few counts support this clonotype. The J gene is TRBJ2-7, the V gene TRBV12-3 or TRBV12-4; D tentatively reads TRBD1 or TRBD2 (5 bases each). The V end lost 3 bases, the J end lost 2 bases, and 14 bases lay between the germline ends. This CDR3 spans 15 amino acids. CDR3 sequence (DNA): TGTGCCAGCAGTTTTCGGGAAGGGGCAACCTACGAGCAGTACTTC. It translates to CASSFREGATYEQYF.

The table lists this clonotype with a few counts. The chain carries TRBV9 and TRBJ2-1; 14 bases fit TRBD2. CDR1 is SGDLS and CDR2 is YYNGEE in the germline V gene. V shed 3 bases, J shed 0 bases, and the junction held 5 bases outside the gene matches. The CDR3 contains 18 residues. This CDR3 reads CASSAGLAGGPSYNEQFF. The CDR3 bases are TGTGCCAGCAGCGCTGGACTAGCGGGAGGCCCCTCCTACAATGAGCAGTTCTTC.

The chain carries TRBV5-1 and TRBJ2-3; 15 positions match TRBD2. Germline trimming cut 4 bases from V and 5 bases from J; bases unmatched to any gene: 8. The CDR3 is 17 residues long. Germline assignment: CDR1 SGHRS and CDR2 YFSETQ. CDR3 coding DNA: TGCGCCAGCAGCATACCGGGACTAGCGGGAGGTGTAGATACGCAGTATTTT. This gives the protein CASSIPGLAGGVDTQYF. Full variable domain (missing parts from reference TRBV5-1 and TRBJ2-3): KAGVTQTPRYLIKTRGQQVTLSCSPISGHRSVSWYQQTPGQGLQFLFEYFSETQRNKGNFPGRFSGRQFSNSRSEMNVSTLELGDSALYLCASSIPGLAGGVDTQYFGPGTRLTVL.

The chain employs TRBV20-1 and TRBJ2-1, with D perhaps matching TRBD1 or TRBD2 (6 bases each). Germline values: CDR1 DFQATT, CDR2 SNEGSKA (reference sequence). This CDR3 has 14 residues. V was clipped by 5 bases and J by 7 bases, with 18 bases between them. Here the CDR3 DNA reads TGCAGTGCTGTCCGGGGGACAACTCCTAATGAGCAGTTCTTC. Translated, it gives CSAVRGTTPNEQFF.

The chain combines TRBV20-1 with TRBJ1-2; D may be TRBD1 (6 bases). Germline V lookup: CDR1 DFQATT, CDR2 SNEGSKA (reference sequence). The CDR3 extends over 12 amino acids. The V end was cut by 3 bases, the J end by 4 bases, with 9 bases between. In nucleotides, the CDR3 is TGCAGTGCTAGTGGGGGCAGCTATGGCTACACCTTC. Its protein is CSASGGSYGYTF.

This clonotype was counted at least ten times. The rearrangement uses TRBV18 and TRBJ2-2, with D possibly matching TRBD1 (5 bases). The CDR3 has 15 amino acids. The V end was cut by 0 bases, the J end by 5 bases, with 10 bases between. Germline assignment: CDR1 KGHSH and CDR2 LQKENI. The CDR3 nucleotides read TGTGCCAGCTCACCACCAGCAGGGCGGACCGGGGAGCTGTTTTTT. Translation: CASSPPAGRTGELFF.

This clonotype was found once. The J gene is TRBJ2-7, the V gene TRBV7-9, with D hard to call. Deletions cut 5 bases from V and 1 base from J, with 9 bases between. Germline V CDR1 and CDR2: SEHNR, FQNEAQ (reference sequence). The CDR3 sequence is 13 residues long. This chain's CDR3 is CASSLRNSYEQYV. The CDR3 nucleotides read TGTGCCAGCAGCCTCAGAAATTCCTACGAGCAGTACGTC.

This clonotype has more than one count but fewer than ten. J is TRBJ2-7 and V is TRBV4-1; the D call may be TRBD1 or TRBD2 (5 bases each). Germline lookup yields CDR1 MGHRA and CDR2 YSYEKL. The V end lost 0 bases, the J end lost 3 bases, and 12 bases lay between the germline ends. The CDR3 extends over 15 amino acids. The CDR3: CASSQDSRELYEQYV. In nucleotides, the CDR3 is TGCGCCAGCAGCCAAGATAGCAGGGAGCTCTACGAGCAGTACGTC.

The J gene is TRBJ2-3, the V gene TRBV24-1, with D perhaps TRBD1 (6 bases). CDR3 length: 13 residues. Trimming pared 10 bases from V and 3 bases from J, leaving 13 bases between. Germline CDR1 reads KGHDR; CDR2 reads SFDVKD. CDR3 loop: CATNPTGTDTQYF. DNA of the CDR3: TGTGCCACGAACCCAACAGGGACAGATACGCAGTATTTT.

This clonotype showed up just a few times. The CDR3 here is CSARDGLWETQYF. The CDR3 DNA is TGCAGTGCTAGAGACGGACTGTGGGAGACCCAGTACTTC. This chain joins TRBV20-1 and TRBJ2-5; D is possibly TRBD2 (5 bases). V was trimmed by 0 bases and J by 5 bases, leaving 10 bases between them. In germline, CDR1 is DFQATT, CDR2 SNEGSKA (reference sequence). CDR3 length: 13 amino acids.